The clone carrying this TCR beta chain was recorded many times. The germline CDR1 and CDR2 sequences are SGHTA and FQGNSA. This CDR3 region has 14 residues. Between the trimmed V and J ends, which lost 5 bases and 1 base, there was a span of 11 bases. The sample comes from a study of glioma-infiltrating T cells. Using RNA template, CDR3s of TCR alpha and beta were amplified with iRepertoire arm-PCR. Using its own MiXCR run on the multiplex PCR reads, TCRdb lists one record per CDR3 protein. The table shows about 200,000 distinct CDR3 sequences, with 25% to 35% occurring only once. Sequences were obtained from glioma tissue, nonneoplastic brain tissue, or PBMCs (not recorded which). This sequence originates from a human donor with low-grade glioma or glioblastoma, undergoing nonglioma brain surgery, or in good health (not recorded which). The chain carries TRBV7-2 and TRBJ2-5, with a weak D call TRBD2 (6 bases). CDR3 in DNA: TGTGCCAGCAGCCTGACTAGAACCCAAGAGACCCAGTACTTC. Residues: CASSLTRTQETQYF.